These 28 T cell receptor beta chains were sequenced from one sample in a study of T cells after yellow fever vaccination. TCRdb re-called the 5' RACE reads through MiXCR, storing one row per CDR3 protein. The data show hundreds of thousands of distinct CDR3 sequences, about a fifth seen once. This specimen consisted of PBMCs, obtained about 21 days after the first yellow fever vaccination. These receptor sequences come from a man between 18 and 29 years old who received the YFV17D yellow fever vaccine.

This clonotype was counted between two and nine times. V is TRBV11-2 and J is TRBJ2-3; 7 bases are shared with TRBD1. Germline V gene data show CDR1 as SGHAT and CDR2 as FQNNGV. The CDR3 length is 14 residues. V shed 4 bases, J shed 2 bases, and the junction held 3 bases outside the gene matches. The CDR3 DNA sequence: TGTGCCAGCAGCTGGGGACAGCACACAGATACGCAGTATTTT. Translating gives CASSWGQHTDTQYF.

The rearrangement uses TRBV27 and TRBJ1-6; unclear D gene. The CDR3 consists of 16 residues. Trimming removed 3 bases from V and 5 bases from J, with 14 bases in between. Germline V CDR1 and CDR2: MNHEY, SMNVEV (reference sequence). The CDR3 reads CASSFYREPHNSPLHF. Here the CDR3 DNA reads TGTGCCAGCAGTTTTTACCGGGAACCTCATAATTCACCCCTCCACTTT.

This clonotype has more than one count but fewer than ten. CDR3 DNA sequence: TGTGCCAGCAGCCTAGGGGGCCATTGGGATACGCAGTATTTT. This encodes CASSLGGHWDTQYF. This chain uses TRBV3-1 with TRBJ2-3; 7 nucleotides agree with TRBD1. The germline V gene encodes CDR1 LGHDT and CDR2 YNNKEL (reference sequence). The CDR3 sequence is 14 residues long. The V and J ends lost 4 bases and 6 bases, in that order; junction bases with no gene match: 7.

This clonotype was seen a handful of times. The chain links TRBV4-3 to TRBJ1-2, with D perhaps TRBD1 (6 bases). V was pared by 3 bases and J by 6 bases, with 14 bases between. The CDR3 totals 14 residues. The germline CDR1 and CDR2 sequences are LGHNA and YSLEER. The CDR3 coding sequence is TGCGCCAGCAGCCATAACACAGGGTTCGATGGCTACACCTTC. This sequence encodes CASSHNTGFDGYTF.

The chain carries TRBV2 and TRBJ2-3; 11 positions match TRBD2. Germline V gene sequence: CDR1 SNHLY, CDR2 FYNNEI. The length of the CDR3 is 14 residues. The ends lost 8 bases at V and 3 bases at J; junction bases unmatched: 4. CDR3 sequence: CASDLAGGTDTQYF. The CDR3 DNA follows: TGTGCCAGCGACCTAGCGGGGGGAACAGATACGCAGTATTTT.

The chain joins TRBV7-2 to TRBJ2-1; 9 bases align to TRBD1. With 5 bases clipped from V and 8 bases from J, the junction kept 7 bases outside the gene matches. The CDR3 has 14 residues. Germline values: CDR1 SGHTA, CDR2 FQGNSA. The CDR3 bases are TGTGCCAGCAGCACGGGACAGGGTGGCGATGAGCAGTTCTTC. It yields the protein CASSTGQGGDEQFF.

The chain is built from TRBV5-5 and TRBJ1-1; no clear D gene. From germline, CDR1 is SGHKS and CDR2 YYEKEE (reference sequence). The CDR3 has 12 residues. V gave up 4 bases and J gave up 7 bases, with 11 bases separating them. CDR3 DNA sequence: TGTGCCAGCAGCCCTGAAACACGTGAAGCTTTCTTT. This sequence encodes CASSPETREAFF. The complete variable domain, with remaining parts taken from reference TRBV5-5 and TRBJ1-1, reads DAGVTQSPTHLIKTRGQQVTLRCSPISGHKSVSWYQQVLGQGPQFIFQYYEKEERGRGNFPDRFSARQFPNYSSELNVNALLLGDSALYLCASSPETREAFFGQGTRLTVV.

On this clonotype itself: This may stem from a read error, because a much larger clone lies one nucleotide away. This chain links TRBV29-1 with TRBJ2-7; TRBD1 aligns across 12 bases. J was trimmed by 7 bases and V by 8 bases; bases with no gene match: 15. This CDR3 comprises 15 residues. Germline V gives CDR1 SQVTM, CDR2 ANQGSEA. The CDR3 sequence: CSLKGQGAQTREQYF. CDR3 coding DNA: TGCAGCCTTAAGGGACAGGGGGCGCAAACGAGGGAGCAGTACTTC.

V is TRBV9 and J is TRBJ2-1, with 7 positions matching TRBD1. There are 15 residues in the CDR3. CDR1 is SGDLS and CDR2 is YYNGEE in the germline V gene. The J segment lost 3 bases and the V segment lost 2 bases, leaving 5 bases of the junction unmatched. CDR3 loop: CASSVEGALYNEQFF. CDR3 coding DNA: TGTGCCAGCAGCGTCGAGGGGGCACTCTACAATGAGCAGTTCTTC. Looking up the rest from reference TRBV9 and TRBJ2-1 gives the full variable domain: DSGVTQTPKHLITATGQRVTLRCSPRSGDLSVYWYQQSLDQGLQFLIQYYNGEERAKGNILERFSAQQFPDLHSELNLSSLELGDSALYFCASSVEGALYNEQFFGPGTRLTVL.

The chain's CDR3 is CSASPGAGGVGEQFF. The CDR3 DNA sequence: TGCAGTGCTTCTCCCGGAGCGGGGGGGGTCGGTGAGCAGTTCTTC. The V call is TRBV20-1, the J call TRBJ2-1; 10 nucleotides line up with TRBD2. J lost 9 bases, V lost 5 bases, and 13 bases had no gene match. This CDR3 region has 15 residues. CDR1 DFQATT and CDR2 SNEGSKA come from the germline V gene (reference sequence).

The chain uses TRBV27 and TRBJ1-1; 8 nucleotides line up with TRBD1. The CDR3 totals 13 residues. Germline values: CDR1 MNHEY, CDR2 SMNVEV (reference sequence). V was clipped by 2 bases and J by 8 bases; unmatched bases: 4. CDR3 sequence (DNA): TGTGCCAGCAGTTTAGGGGCAGGGGGCGAAGCTTTCTTT. Protein sequence: CASSLGAGGEAFF.

The rearrangement links TRBV28 to TRBJ1-3; the D is unclear. Trimming removed 4 bases from V and 0 bases from J, with 13 bases in between. This CDR3 is built from 16 residues. Germline assignment: CDR1 MDHEN and CDR2 SYDVKM. The CDR3 here is CASSSHDGSSGNTIYF. The CDR3 region has the DNA TGTGCCAGCAGTTCACATGACGGGAGCTCTGGAAACACCATATATTTT.

This clonotype was observed a handful of times. This rearrangement joins TRBV14 to TRBJ1-2, with 7 nucleotides matching TRBD1. The CDR3 has 13 amino acids. Germline V gives CDR1 SGHDN, CDR2 FVKESK. Unmatched junction bases numbered 3, after V lost 4 bases and J lost 4 bases. This CDR3 reads CASSRGTAYGYTF. The CDR3 region has the DNA TGTGCCAGCAGCCGCGGGACAGCCTATGGCTACACCTTC.

Only a few counts were recorded for this clonotype. This chain connects TRBV4-3 to TRBJ2-1; 9 bases align to TRBD2. The junction had 4 bases not matched to a gene; V was cut back by 4 bases and J by 3 bases. Germline V gene sequence: CDR1 LGHNA, CDR2 YSLEER. This CDR3 comprises 15 residues. CDR3 nucleotide sequence: TGCGCCAGCAGCCGCGAGCGGGGGGTCTACAATGAGCAGTTCTTC. It codes for CASSRERGVYNEQFF.

This chain uses TRBV9 with TRBJ2-1, with no clear D. V was clipped by 0 bases and J by 5 bases, with 9 bases between them. Germline values: CDR1 SGDLS, CDR2 YYNGEE. There are 14 residues in the CDR3. The CDR3 region has the DNA TGTGCCAGCAGCGTAGAGCCAGTTAACAATGAGCAGTTCTTC. Protein product: CASSVEPVNNEQFF.

This clonotype was counted a few times. The chain links TRBV10-3 to TRBJ2-1; tentatively, D is TRBD2 (6 bases). The CDR3 is made up of 14 amino acids. CDR1 and CDR2 from the germline V gene are ENHRY and SYGVKD. V shed 3 bases and J shed 6 bases, with 12 bases lying between them. In DNA form, the CDR3 reads TGTGCCATCAGTGAACGGGGGAATTTCAATGAGCAGTTCTTC. Translating gives CAISERGNFNEQFF.

The chain carries TRBV7-1 and TRBJ2-5; 14 nucleotides agree with TRBD2. TRBV7-1 is an ORF for which the function is uncertain. CDR3 length: 22 amino acids. Trimming at V came to 3 bases and at J to 3 bases, leaving 21 bases not matched to a gene. Here the CDR3 reads CASSSSPGQTSGGAGMEETQYF. In DNA form, the CDR3 reads TGTGCCAGCAGCTCCTCTCCCGGCCAGACTAGCGGGGGGGCCGGGATGGAAGAGACCCAGTACTTC.

CDR3 protein: CASSQEGVIREKLFF. CDR3 sequence (DNA): TGTGCCAGCAGCCAAGAGGGGGTGATTCGGGAAAAACTGTTTTTT. The chain links TRBV3-1 to TRBJ1-4; a weak D match, TRBD1 (5 bases). Trimming shortened V by 0 bases and J by 8 bases, and 13 bases separated the two germline ends. Germline V CDR1 and CDR2: LGHDT, YNNKEL (reference sequence). The CDR3 consists of 15 residues.

In this sample, this clonotype turned up a few times. This chain links TRBV7-3 with TRBJ2-3, with D possibly matching TRBD2 (7 bases). Germline CDR1 reads SGHTA; CDR2 reads FQGTGA. The V end lost 2 bases, the J end lost 8 bases, and 20 bases lay between the germline ends. This CDR3 comprises 16 residues. The CDR3 nucleotides read TGTGCCAGCAGCTTAGACCCAACGGGGGGCGGCAGTACGCAGTATTTT. It specifies CASSLDPTGGGSTQYF.

At least ten counts were recorded for this clonotype. The chain carries TRBV5-1 and TRBJ1-2; maybe TRBD1 (5 bases). CDR3 length: 16 amino acids. CDR1 and CDR2 (germline): SGHRS, YFSETQ. Trimming shortened V by 4 bases and J by 0 bases, and 16 bases separated the two germline ends. The CDR3 bases are TGCGCCAGCAGCCCCCGGCGGGGACCCTCTAACTATGGCTACACCTTC. Its protein is CASSPRRGPSNYGYTF.

The CDR3 DNA reads TGTGCCAGCAGTTCGGGACAGGGAATTTACACCGGGGAGCTGTTTTTT. It is translated as CASSSGQGIYTGELFF. This sequence joins TRBV12-3 or TRBV12-4 and TRBJ2-2; TRBD1 aligns across 9 bases. The CDR3 sequence is 16 residues long. Losses at the gene ends were 4 bases for V and 3 bases for J; bases not matched to a gene: 6.

This clonotype has only a few counts. This chain uses TRBV5-1 with TRBJ1-4, with 10 bases matching TRBD1. Germline CDR1 and CDR2: SGHRS and YFSETQ. The CDR3 sequence is 14 residues long. The trim removed 4 bases at V and 6 bases at J, leaving 3 bases unmatched. The CDR3 loop is CASSKTGGDEKLFF. In nucleotides, the CDR3 is TGCGCCAGCAGCAAGACAGGGGGCGATGAAAAACTGTTTTTT.

V is TRBV19 and J is TRBJ1-5, with TRBD1 identical over 7 bases. Germline assignment: CDR1 LNHDA and CDR2 SQIVND (reference sequence). V trimming: 3 bases; J trimming: 0 bases; junction bases outside the gene matches: 5. The CDR3 is 16 residues long. CDR3 sequence reads: CASSIQGQSSNQPQHF. The CDR3 nucleotides are TGTGCCAGTAGTATTCAGGGACAGAGTAGCAATCAGCCCCAGCATTTT.

This clonotype was seen a handful of times. V is TRBV5-1 and J is TRBJ2-3, with 7 bases fitting TRBD2. The CDR3 consists of 14 residues. Trimming at V came to 3 bases and at J to 5 bases, leaving 6 bases not matched to a gene. Germline CDR1 SGHRS, CDR2 YFSETQ. This chain's CDR3 is CASSSLAGVDTQYF. CDR3 DNA sequence: TGCGCCAGCAGCTCCCTTGCGGGGGTAGATACGCAGTATTTT.

The table lists this clonotype with a few counts. The CDR3 protein is CSVEGEGVTDTQYF. The CDR3, as DNA: TGCAGCGTTGAAGGGGAGGGGGTCACAGATACGCAGTATTTT. V gene TRBV29-1 combines with J gene TRBJ2-3; the D gene is possibly TRBD2 (7 bases). The ends were cut back, 1 base at V and 2 bases at J, with 10 bases in the middle. Germline V gene sequence: CDR1 SQVTM, CDR2 ANQGSEA. CDR3 length: 14 amino acids.

There are a few counts of this clonotype. This chain links TRBV2 with TRBJ1-2; D remains unclear. V was pared by 1 base and J by 5 bases, with 11 bases between. CDR3 size: 14 residues. Germline CDR1 SNHLY, CDR2 FYNNEI. The CDR3 DNA reads TGTGCCAGCAGTGAAGGCCCGGAACTTTATGGCTACACCTTC. Encoded protein: CASSEGPELYGYTF. Complete variable domain (other parts from reference TRBV2 and TRBJ1-2): EPEVTQTPSHQVTQMGQEVILRCVPISNHLYFYWYRQILGQKVEFLVSFYNNEISEKSEIFDDQFSVERPDGSNFTLKIRSTKLEDSAMYFCASSEGPELYGYTFGSGTRLTVV.

The genes are TRBV11-1 and TRBJ1-1; a possible D gene is TRBD1 (6 bases). V was clipped by 3 bases and J by 4 bases, with 24 bases between them. CDR3 length equals 18 residues. Germline V CDR1 and CDR2: SGHAT, FQDESV (reference sequence). In DNA form, the CDR3 reads TGTGCCAGCAGCTTTAGCCCTATCCGGGGGCGAGTTCTCACTGAAGCTTTCTTT. Residues: CASSFSPIRGRVLTEAFF.

The sample holds many counts of this clonotype. V gene TRBV20-1 combines with J gene TRBJ1-4; D gene ambiguous. The germline V gene encodes CDR1 DFQATT and CDR2 SNEGSKA (reference sequence). The CDR3 has 14 amino acids. The V end was cut by 4 bases, the J end by 0 bases, with 9 bases between. The chain's CDR3 is CSATRPATNEKLFF. CDR3 nucleotide sequence: TGCAGTGCTACTCGCCCAGCAACTAATGAAAAACTGTTTTTT.